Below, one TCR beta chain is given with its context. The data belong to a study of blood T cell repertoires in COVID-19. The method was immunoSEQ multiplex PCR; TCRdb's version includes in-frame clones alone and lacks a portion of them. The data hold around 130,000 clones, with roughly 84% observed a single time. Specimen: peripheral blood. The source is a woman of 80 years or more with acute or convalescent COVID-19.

The CDR3 coding sequence is TGTGCCAGTAGTCGACAAGGGGCTTCCTCTGGAAACACCATATATTTT. Protein sequence: CASSRQGASSGNTIYF. The V gene is TRBV19, the J gene TRBJ1-3; TRBD1 might be the D (5 bases). The CDR3 spans 16 residues. V was shortened by 5 bases and J by 0 bases, with 14 bases between the two germline ends. Germline CDR1 LNHDA, CDR2 SQIVND (reference sequence). Full variable domain (remainder filled in from reference TRBV19 and TRBJ1-3): DGGITQSPKYLFRKEGQNVTLSCEQNLNHDAMYWYRQDPGQGLRLIYYSQIVNDFQKGDIAEGYSVSREKKESFPLTVTSAQKNPTAFYLCASSRQGASSGNTIYFGEGSWLTVV.